This T cell receptor (beta chain) appears in the sequencing data of a study of blood T cell repertoires in COVID-19. Study information: Acute and convalescent COVID-19 specimens originated in the United States, Italy and Spain. T cells, B-cell-depleted T cells, or PBMCs provided the cDNA or gDNA that served as material.

Per germline, CDR1 SGDLS and CDR2 YYNGEE. V dropped 4 bases and J dropped 6; count of bases not matched to a gene: 8. The length of the CDR3 is 15 residues. This clone was picked up one time. Authors' methods: Cell counts per sample came from amplifying reference gene primers. Assay used: immunoSEQ multiplex PCR; TCRdb lists only in-frame clones, some missing. V and J calls and clone size are copied from that table; D and trimming were computed from the DNA. The table includes some 230,000 clones, around four fifths detected once. Patients at the Seattle site were enrolled during active infection and followed longitudinally.

The sequence derives from a woman of 80 years or more with COVID-19, enrolled during active disease. The V gene is TRBV9, the J gene TRBJ2-1, with 9 bases lining up with TRBD2. What was sequenced was peripheral blood. The CDR3 spells CASSPRLAGFNEQFF. DNA for the CDR3: TGTGCCAGCAGCCCCCGGCTAGCGGGGTTCAATGAGCAGTTCTTC.